The clone carrying this T cell receptor beta chain was seen ten or more times. Amplification of TCR beta CDR3 regions was performed using RNA transcripts as template. The TCR CDR3 first-round RT-PCR relied on the HTBI primer set. TCRdb used MiXCR to reprocess the multiplex PCR reads, holding one entry per CDR3 protein. The sample consists of roughly 710,000 distinct CDR3 sequences, approximately 36% of them appearing once. The entry originates in a study of T cells in Graves' hyperthyroidism and ophthalmopathy. This CDR3 region has 14 residues. CDR1 is SGHTA and CDR2 is FQGNSA in the germline V gene. Trimming stripped 1 base from V and 2 bases from J, with 9 bases between.

This clonotype originated in a woman aged 40-49 years with Graves' hyperthyroidism. The sequencing sample was made of blood. The chain joins TRBV7-2 to TRBJ2-7, with no clear D. CDR3 bases: TGTGCCAGCAGCTTAGGGGGTCCTACCTACGAGCAGTACTTC. Translated: CASSLGGPTYEQYF.